The 11 T cell receptor beta chains in this list originate from one sample, sequenced in a study of T-cell reconstitution after alpha-beta-depleted transplantation in children. Unique molecular identifiers featured in how the TCRbeta library was prepared. TCRdb fed the PCR reads into MiXCR, producing one record per CDR3 protein. The sample lists hundreds of thousands of distinct CDR3 sequences; around 12% were seen once. The specimen comprised PBMCs, sampled before TCRalphabeta/CD19-depleted stem cell transplant. The source of these receptors is a girl aged 2 to 9 with congenital amegakaryocytic thrombocytopenia, due to receive a stem cell transplant.

V and J are TRBV19 and TRBJ2-7, with D possibly matching TRBD1 (6 bases). The V end lost 5 bases, the J end lost 5 bases, and 19 bases lay between the germline ends. This CDR3 is built from 15 residues. CDR1 and CDR2 (germline): LNHDA, SQIVND (reference sequence). CDR3 region: CASSSQGMGYDEQYF. The CDR3 nucleotides read TGTGCCAGTAGTTCCCAGGGGATGGGTTATGACGAGCAGTACTTC.

In regard to this clonotype: A read error is likely, as this CDR3 ends without the conserved phenylalanine or tryptophan. The chain is built from TRBV7-9 and TRBJ2-3; 8 bases are shared with TRBD2. Per germline, CDR1 SEHNR and CDR2 FQNEAQ (reference sequence). V was clipped by 3 bases and J by 3 bases; unmatched bases: 11. The CDR3 runs to 17 residues. The CDR3: CASSFYRTSFTTDTQYL. The CDR3 coding sequence is TGTGCCAGCAGCTTCTACCGGACTAGCTTTACGACAGATACGCAGTATCTT.

This clonotype was observed once. This chain links TRBV19 with TRBJ2-3; D is uncertain. This CDR3 region has 14 residues. From germline, CDR1 is LNHDA and CDR2 SQIVND (reference sequence). V gave up 0 bases and J gave up 5 bases, with 9 bases separating them. CDR3 nucleotide sequence: TGTGCCAGTAGTATAGAGAAGGGTAGAGATACGCAGTATTTT. This encodes CASSIEKGRDTQYF.

This clonotype occurred a few times. The CDR3 here is CSVKAGAGTDTQYF. CDR3 bases: TGCAGTGTCAAAGCGGGAGCGGGGACAGATACGCAGTATTTT. The rearrangement uses TRBV20-1 and TRBJ2-3, with 8 positions matching TRBD2. Germline V gives CDR1 DFQATT, CDR2 SNEGSKA (reference sequence). The J segment lost 3 bases and the V segment lost 7 bases, leaving 9 bases of the junction unmatched. This CDR3 is 14 amino acids long.

The CDR3 spells CSARAAGAGGPSEQYF. The CDR3 coding sequence is TGCAGTGCTAGAGCCGCGGGTGCGGGAGGGCCTAGTGAGCAGTACTTC. The chain has TRBV20-1 and TRBJ2-7; 9 nucleotides line up with TRBD2. Trimming cost V 1 base and J 7 bases; bases outside gene matches: 14. Germline V CDR1 and CDR2: DFQATT, SNEGSKA (reference sequence). The CDR3 consists of 16 residues.

A few counts support this clonotype. This chain links TRBV3-1 with TRBJ2-1; D is perhaps TRBD2 (5 bases). Trimming removed 0 bases at V and 0 bases at J, with 18 bases between. The CDR3 length is 19 residues. CDR1 is LGHDT, CDR2 YNNKEL, per germline (reference sequence). This CDR3 reads CASSQEMGGGLSSYNEQFF. CDR3 in DNA: TGTGCCAGCAGCCAAGAGATGGGTGGCGGGTTGAGCTCCTACAATGAGCAGTTCTTC.

The chain recombines TRBV9 with TRBJ2-4, with unresolved D. Germline values: CDR1 SGDLS, CDR2 YYNGEE. The CDR3 has 14 residues. The V gene lost 1 base and the J gene lost 0 bases, with 5 bases spanning the gap. The CDR3 DNA is TGTGCCAGCAGCGTAAAGTTAGCCAAAAACATTCAGTACTTC. This gives the protein CASSVKLAKNIQYF.

This clonotype was detected ten times or more. V and J are TRBV9 and TRBJ2-7; 11 bases map to TRBD1. Germline CDR1 reads SGDLS; CDR2 reads YYNGEE. This CDR3 is 17 amino acids long. Germline trimming cut 2 bases from V and 4 bases from J; bases unmatched to any gene: 11. The CDR3 loop is CASSVTGTGGVGYEQYF. The DNA of the CDR3 is TGTGCCAGCAGCGTGACCGGGACAGGGGGGGTTGGTTACGAGCAGTACTTC.

The chain combines TRBV20-1 with TRBJ2-5; 11 bases match TRBD2. The germline gives CDR1 DFQATT, CDR2 SNEGSKA (reference sequence). V shed 6 bases, J shed 5 bases, and the junction held 23 bases outside the gene matches. This CDR3 is built from 19 residues. The chain's CDR3 is CSARCTSGSLGCVRETQYF. DNA of the CDR3: TGCAGTGCACGGTGTACTAGCGGGAGTCTCGGGTGTGTCAGGGAGACCCAGTACTTC.

Notes on this clonotype: A much larger clone differs by one base, so this may be a read error. The gene calls are TRBV29-1 and TRBJ2-1; no firm D call. Germline CDR1 reads SQVTM; CDR2 reads ANQGSEA. The CDR3 consists of 10 residues. DNA for the CDR3: TGCAGCGGCGCGGAACATGAGCTGTTCTTC. Translation gives CSGAEHELFF.

This clonotype was recorded a few times. The CDR3 region has the DNA TGCGCCAGCAGCTTTGGTCCGGGGCAGGCAACCTACGAGCAGTACTTC. Its protein product is CASSFGPGQATYEQYF. This rearrangement joins TRBV5-1 to TRBJ2-7; D assignment may be TRBD1 or TRBD2 (5 bases each). V was pared by 2 bases and J by 2 bases, with 17 bases between. Per the germline V gene, CDR1 is SGHRS and CDR2 is YFSETQ. This CDR3 region has 16 residues. Full variable domain (remainder filled in from reference TRBV5-1 and TRBJ2-7): KAGVTQTPRYLIKTRGQQVTLSCSPISGHRSVSWYQQTPGQGLQFLFEYFSETQRNKGNFPGRFSGRQFSNSRSEMNVSTLELGDSALYLCASSFGPGQATYEQYFGPGTRLTVT.